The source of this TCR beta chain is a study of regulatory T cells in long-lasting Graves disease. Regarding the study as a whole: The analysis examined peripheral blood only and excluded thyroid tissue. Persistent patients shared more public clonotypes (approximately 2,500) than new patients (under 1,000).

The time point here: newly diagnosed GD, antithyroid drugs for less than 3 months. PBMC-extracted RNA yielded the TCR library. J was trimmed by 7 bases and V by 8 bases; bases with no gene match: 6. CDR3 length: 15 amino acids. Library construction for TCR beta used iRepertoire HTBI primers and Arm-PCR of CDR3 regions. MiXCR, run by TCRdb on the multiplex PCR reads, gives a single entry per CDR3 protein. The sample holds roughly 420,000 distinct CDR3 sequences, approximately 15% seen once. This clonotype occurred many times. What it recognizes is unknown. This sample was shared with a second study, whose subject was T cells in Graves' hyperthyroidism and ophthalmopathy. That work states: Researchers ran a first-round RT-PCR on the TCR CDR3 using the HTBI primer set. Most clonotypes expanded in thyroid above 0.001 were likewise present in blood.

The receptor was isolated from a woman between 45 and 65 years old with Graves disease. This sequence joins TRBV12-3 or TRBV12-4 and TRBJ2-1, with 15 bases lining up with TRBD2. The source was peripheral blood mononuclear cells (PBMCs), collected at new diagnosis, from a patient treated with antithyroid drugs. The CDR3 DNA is TGTGCCAGCGGGTCCGGGACTAGCGGGAGGAATGAGCAGTTCTTC. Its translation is CASGSGTSGRNEQFF.